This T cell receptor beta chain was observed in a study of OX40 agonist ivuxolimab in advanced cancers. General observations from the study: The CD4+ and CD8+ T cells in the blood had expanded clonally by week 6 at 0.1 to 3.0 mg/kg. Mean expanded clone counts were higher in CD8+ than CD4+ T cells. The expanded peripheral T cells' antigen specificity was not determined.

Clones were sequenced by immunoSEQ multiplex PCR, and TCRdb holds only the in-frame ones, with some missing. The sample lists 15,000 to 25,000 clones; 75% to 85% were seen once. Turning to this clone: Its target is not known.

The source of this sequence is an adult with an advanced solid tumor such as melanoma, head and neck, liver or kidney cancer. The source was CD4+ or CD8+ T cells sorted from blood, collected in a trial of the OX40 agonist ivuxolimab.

The CDR3 loop reads CASSRGEQGCTF. The CDR3 nucleotides are TGTGCCAGCAGCCGAGGGGAACAGGGTTGTACCTTC. The chain links TRBV9 to TRBJ1-2; possible D gene TRBD1, 6 bases. Per the germline V gene, CDR1 is SGDLS and CDR2 is YYNGEE. The CDR3 is 12 amino acids. Deletions cut 4 bases from V and 14 bases from J, with 18 bases between.